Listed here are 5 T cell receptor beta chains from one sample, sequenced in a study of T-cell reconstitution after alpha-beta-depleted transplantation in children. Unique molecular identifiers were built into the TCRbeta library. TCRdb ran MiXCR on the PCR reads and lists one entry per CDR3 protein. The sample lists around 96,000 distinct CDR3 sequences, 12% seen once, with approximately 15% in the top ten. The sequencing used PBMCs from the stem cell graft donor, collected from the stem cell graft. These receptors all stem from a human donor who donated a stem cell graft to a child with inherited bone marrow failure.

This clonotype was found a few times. CDR3 sequence reads: CASSFGELDIQYF. CDR3 coding DNA: TGTGCCAGCAGTTTCGGCGAGCTCGACATTCAGTACTTC. This chain joins TRBV28 and TRBJ2-4; unclear D gene. The CDR3 is 13 residues long. Germline CDR1 is MDHEN and CDR2 is SYDVKM. V lost 3 bases to trimming and J lost 8 bases, with 11 bases between them.

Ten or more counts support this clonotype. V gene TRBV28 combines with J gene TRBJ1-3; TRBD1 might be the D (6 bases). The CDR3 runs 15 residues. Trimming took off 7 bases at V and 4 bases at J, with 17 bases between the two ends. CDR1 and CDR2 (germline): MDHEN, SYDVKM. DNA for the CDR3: TGTGCCAGCACCCAGGGTGGGGGCCCGGGAAACACCATATATTTT. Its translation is CASTQGGGPGNTIYF.

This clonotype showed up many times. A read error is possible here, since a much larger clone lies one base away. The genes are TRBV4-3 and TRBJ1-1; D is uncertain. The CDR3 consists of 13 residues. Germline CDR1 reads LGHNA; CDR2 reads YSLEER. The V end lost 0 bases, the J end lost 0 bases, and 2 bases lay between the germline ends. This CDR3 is CASSQDLNTEAFF. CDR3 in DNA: TGCGCCAGCAGCCAAGATCTGAACACTGAAGCTTTCTTT.

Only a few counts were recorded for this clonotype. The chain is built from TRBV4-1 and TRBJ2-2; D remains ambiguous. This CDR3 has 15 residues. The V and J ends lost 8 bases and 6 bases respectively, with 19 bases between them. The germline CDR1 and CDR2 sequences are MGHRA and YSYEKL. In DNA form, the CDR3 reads TGCGCCAGCTCCTCGTTCAAGGCCCGTGCCGGGGAGCTGTTTTTT. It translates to CASSSFKARAGELFF.

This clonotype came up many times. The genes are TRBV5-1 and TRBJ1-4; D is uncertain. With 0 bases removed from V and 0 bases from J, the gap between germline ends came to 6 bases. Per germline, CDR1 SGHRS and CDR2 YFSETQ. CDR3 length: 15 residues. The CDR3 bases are TGCGCCAGCAGCTTGGACCCGTCAACTAATGAAAAACTGTTTTTT. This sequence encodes CASSLDPSTNEKLFF.